These 20 T cell receptor beta chains came from one sample sequenced in a study of identical twins (dated by TCRdb to 2016 to 2018). To prepare the library, 5' RACE was applied. The sample was run on an Illumina HiSeq 2000. TCRdb handled the public reads itself, with Q25 trimming in fastp and clone calling in MiXCR, and kept productive beta chains. Every distinct CDR3 protein forms one entry, paired with its most common genes and DNA. The sample contains around 680,000 distinct CDR3 sequences, 8% to 9% of them found a single time. The ten largest clones add up to around 0.98% of the sample. These data also featured in a second study, about yellow fever vaccine responses in identical twins.

Sequencing used PBMCs. The origin of the receptors is a young woman in good health.

V gene TRBV5-1 combines with J gene TRBJ2-2; D is unclear. CDR1 SGHRS and CDR2 YFSETQ come from the germline V gene. Trimming cost V 0 bases and J 4 bases, with 4 bases left between them. The CDR3 covers 13 residues. The CDR3 is CASSLEVTGELFF. The CDR3 DNA is TGCGCCAGCAGCTTGGAGGTCACCGGGGAGCTGTTTTTT.

In its sample, this clonotype was seen a few times. The chain employs TRBV2 and TRBJ1-5; D not resolved. The V end was cut by 3 bases, the J end by 0 bases, with 9 bases between. The germline CDR1 and CDR2 sequences are SNHLY and FYNNEI. The CDR3 runs 15 residues. The CDR3 is CASSEAGYSNQPQHF. CDR3 bases: TGTGCCAGCAGTGAGGCAGGTTATAGCAATCAGCCCCAGCATTTT.

A few counts support this clonotype. V gene TRBV12-3 or TRBV12-4 combines with J gene TRBJ1-5, with TRBD1 matching over 9 bases. V shed 7 bases and J 4 bases; nucleotides not matched to a gene: 8. CDR3 length: 15 amino acids. CDR3 sequence (DNA): TGTGCCAGCACCCGGACAGGGGCTCGAAATCAGCCCCAGCATTTT. Protein sequence: CASTRTGARNQPQHF.

This chain joins TRBV6-5 and TRBJ2-1; 7 bases are a match to TRBD2. CDR1 MNHEY and CDR2 SVGAGI come from the germline V gene. V shed 4 bases, J shed 5 bases, and the junction held 8 bases outside the gene matches. The CDR3 is 15 amino acids. The CDR3 DNA reads TGTGCCAGCAGTTCCGGACTAGAACGGAACAATGAGCAGTTCTTC. Amino acid sequence: CASSSGLERNNEQFF.

This clonotype was found a few times. This sequence joins TRBV12-3 or TRBV12-4 and TRBJ2-5; no clear D gene. This CDR3 contains 14 residues. The V end was cut by 5 bases, the J end by 8 bases, with 18 bases between. CDR3 sequence (DNA): TGTGCCAGCAGTCCAGGTTCCCCTGTGCTAACCCAGTACTTC. This codes for CASSPGSPVLTQYF.

J is TRBJ2-2 and V is TRBV20-1, with TRBD2 as a possible D gene (6 bases). V dropped 6 bases and J dropped 5 bases, with 19 bases sitting between them. The CDR3 covers 15 residues. CDR1 DFQATT and CDR2 SNEGSKA come from the germline V gene (reference sequence). Here the CDR3 DNA reads TGCAGTGCAGGAGGGCCTAGCGTTCTTACCGGGGAGCTGTTTTTT. Its protein is CSAGGPSVLTGELFF.

This clonotype was seen at least ten times. V usage is TRBV20-1 and J usage is TRBJ1-5, with D uncertain. CDR1 and CDR2 (germline): DFQATT, SNEGSKA (reference sequence). The CDR3 length is 15 residues. V lost 6 bases and J 2 bases, leaving 17 bases between the germline ends. The CDR3, as DNA: TGCAGTGCGGTTGAGGGCTCGTCGGGCAATCAGCCCCAGCATTTT. Translating gives CSAVEGSSGNQPQHF.

This clonotype was found a few times. V usage is TRBV5-1 and J usage is TRBJ2-7; D tentatively reads TRBD1 or TRBD2 (5 bases each). CDR1 is SGHRS and CDR2 is YFSETQ in the germline V gene. The CDR3 length is 14 residues. V was clipped by 5 bases and J by 3 bases, with 15 bases between them. CDR3 sequence (DNA): TGCGCCAGCAGTGAAGCCGGGACCGGCTACGAGCAGTACTTC. It encodes CASSEAGTGYEQYF.

This clonotype was recorded at least ten times. The genes are TRBV20-1 and TRBJ2-2; 9 positions agree with TRBD1. This CDR3 has 14 amino acids. Germline-derived CDR1 and CDR2 are DFQATT and SNEGSKA (reference sequence). Unmatched junction bases numbered 8, after V lost 6 bases and J lost 6 bases. The CDR3, as DNA: TGCAGTGCCTTATCCGGGACAGGGTCCGGGGAGCTGTTTTTT. It specifies CSALSGTGSGELFF.

Many counts were recorded for this clonotype. The chain couples TRBV12-3 or TRBV12-4 to TRBJ2-4; TRBD2 matches at 13 bases. The CDR3 runs to 16 residues. V shed 5 bases, J shed 6 bases, and the junction held 7 bases outside the gene matches. DNA for the CDR3: TGTGCCAGCAGTACCCGACTAGCGGGAGGTGTAAACATTCAGTACTTC. It specifies CASSTRLAGGVNIQYF.

This chain joins TRBV28 and TRBJ2-6; 8 bases match TRBD2. The CDR3 consists of 16 residues. V was pared by 3 bases and J by 2 bases, with 3 bases of the junction left unmatched. Looked up from germline, CDR1 is MDHEN and CDR2 is SYDVKM. The CDR3 DNA sequence: TGTGCCAGCAGTTTGGCGGGGGGAACTGGGGCCAACGTCCTGACTTTC. Amino acid sequence: CASSLAGGTGANVLTF.

CDR3: CASIPKVGDRFHSYTDTQYF. The CDR3 nucleotides are TGTGCCAGCATCCCAAAGGTGGGGGACAGATTCCACAGTTACACAGATACGCAGTATTTT. This sequence joins TRBV5-4 and TRBJ2-3; the match to TRBD1 covers 7 bases. The J segment lost 2 bases and the V segment lost 6 bases, leaving 24 bases of the junction unmatched. The CDR3 runs 20 residues. Germline V lookup: CDR1 SGHNT, CDR2 YYREEE (reference sequence).

There are a few counts of this clonotype. The V and J genes are TRBV30 and TRBJ2-7; no reliable D call. The CDR3 loop spans 13 amino acids. Germline-derived CDR1 and CDR2 are GTSNPN and SVGIG (reference sequence). V lost 1 base and J lost 1, with 8 bases in between. CDR3 residues: CAWSDSESYEQYF. The CDR3 nucleotides read TGTGCCTGGAGTGACAGCGAATCCTACGAGCAGTACTTC.

The V call is TRBV19, the J call TRBJ2-1, with 9 bases matching TRBD2. The CDR3 length is 13 residues. The germline V gene has CDR1 LNHDA and CDR2 SQIVND (reference sequence). V lost 7 bases to trimming and J lost 6 bases; unmatched junction nucleotides: 4. In DNA form, the CDR3 reads TGTGCCAGTACCTTAGCGGGAGCCAATGAGCAGTTCTTC. Protein product: CASTLAGANEQFF.

This clonotype was seen ten or more times. The V gene is TRBV12-3 or TRBV12-4, the J gene TRBJ2-5; no definite D call. This CDR3 is built from 14 residues. Deletions cut 2 bases from V and 4 bases from J, with 11 bases between. This CDR3 is CASSLSEKSETQYF. CDR3 coding DNA: TGTGCCAGCAGTTTATCAGAGAAGTCAGAGACCCAGTACTTC.

The J gene is TRBJ2-5, the V gene TRBV7-9; 12 nucleotides agree with TRBD2. Germline-derived CDR1 and CDR2 are SEHNR and FQNEAQ (reference sequence). V lost 5 bases to trimming and J lost 3 bases; unmatched junction nucleotides: 7. CDR3 length: 16 amino acids. The CDR3 DNA follows: TGTGCCAGCAGCGATAGGACTAGCGGGGAGGAAGAGACCCAGTACTTC. It yields the protein CASSDRTSGEEETQYF.

The chain combines TRBV7-8 with TRBJ1-2, with D unclear. V was clipped by 2 bases and J by 4 bases, with 11 bases between them. Germline V gives CDR1 SGHVS, CDR2 FQNEAQ. This CDR3 has 14 amino acids. The CDR3 loop reads CASSLNYEGYGYTF. For the CDR3, the DNA is TGTGCCAGCAGCTTAAATTACGAGGGCTATGGCTACACCTTC.

This clonotype was recorded many times. The rearrangement uses TRBV7-8 and TRBJ2-5; D ambiguous. The CDR3 is 16 amino acids. Trimming removed 1 base at V and 0 bases at J, with 12 bases between. Looked up from germline, CDR1 is SGHVS and CDR2 is FQNEAQ. The CDR3 region is CASSLGGKLYQETQYF. The CDR3 region has the DNA TGTGCCAGCAGCTTAGGTGGAAAATTATACCAAGAGACCCAGTACTTC.

Regarding this clonotype: The junction differs from germline at one of its ends, possibly a read error. The chain joins TRBV7-9 to TRBJ2-5; D call uncertain. CDR3 length: 14 amino acids. Germline V gives CDR1 SEHNR, CDR2 FQNEAQ (reference sequence). CDR3 DNA sequence: TGTGCCAGCGGCCTACTCCCAGGCCAAGAGTCCCAGTACTTC. Its translation: CASGLLPGQESQYF.

The chain carries TRBV6-4 and TRBJ2-3; the match to TRBD2 covers 7 bases. The V gene's germline CDR1 is MRHNA and CDR2 SNTAGT. After removal of 3 bases from V and 5 bases from J, the junction contained 5 bases not matched to a gene. The CDR3 covers 14 residues. Here the CDR3 reads CASSEGEGGDTQYF. The CDR3 region has the DNA TGTGCCAGCAGTGAGGGGGAGGGCGGAGATACGCAGTATTTT.